Listed here is a single T cell receptor beta chain. Its antigen remains unidentified. The germline CDR1 and CDR2 sequences are KGHDR and SFDVKD. CDR3 size: 17 residues. The V end lost 0 bases, the J end lost 3 bases, and 15 bases lay between the germline ends. For sequencing, patients were chosen who had shown expansion of CD8+CD57+ cells by flow cytometry. The sample comes from a study of CD8+CD57+ T cells in acquired aplastic anemia. Study at large: CD4+ and CD8+ cells, once sorted, gave DNA averaging about 3.4 ug.

Points from the study as a whole: No significant difference in CD8+ Simpson's diversity was found between patients and controls.

Genomic DNA was employed as the template in profiling TCR beta VDJ and CDR3. A single record per CDR3 protein comes from TCRdb applying MiXCR to the reads. The sample lists 160,000 or so distinct CDR3 sequences, about half occurring once. The TCR sequence derives from a human donor with aplastic anemia. This sequence joins TRBV24-1 and TRBJ2-3; D is undetermined. Sequencing used sorted CD4+, CD8+, or CD8+CD57+ T cells (not recorded which) from PBMCs. The CDR3, as DNA: TGTGCCACCAGTGATTTGCCGCGTCAGAAGATTACAGATACGCAGTATTTT. Encoded protein: CATSDLPRQKITDTQYF.